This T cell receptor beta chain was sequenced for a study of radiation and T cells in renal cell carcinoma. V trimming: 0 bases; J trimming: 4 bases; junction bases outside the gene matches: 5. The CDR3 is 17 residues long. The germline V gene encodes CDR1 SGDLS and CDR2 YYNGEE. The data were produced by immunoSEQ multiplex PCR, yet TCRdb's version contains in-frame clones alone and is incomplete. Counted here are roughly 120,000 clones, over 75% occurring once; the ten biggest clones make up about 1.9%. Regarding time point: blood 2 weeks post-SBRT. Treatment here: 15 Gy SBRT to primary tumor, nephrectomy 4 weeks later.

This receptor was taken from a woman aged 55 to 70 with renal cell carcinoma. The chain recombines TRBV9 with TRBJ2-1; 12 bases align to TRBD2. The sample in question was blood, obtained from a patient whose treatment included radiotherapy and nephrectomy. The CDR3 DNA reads TGTGCCAGCAGCGTAGCTTGGGGACTAGCGGGTTACAATGAGCAGTTCTTC. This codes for CASSVAWGLAGYNEQFF.